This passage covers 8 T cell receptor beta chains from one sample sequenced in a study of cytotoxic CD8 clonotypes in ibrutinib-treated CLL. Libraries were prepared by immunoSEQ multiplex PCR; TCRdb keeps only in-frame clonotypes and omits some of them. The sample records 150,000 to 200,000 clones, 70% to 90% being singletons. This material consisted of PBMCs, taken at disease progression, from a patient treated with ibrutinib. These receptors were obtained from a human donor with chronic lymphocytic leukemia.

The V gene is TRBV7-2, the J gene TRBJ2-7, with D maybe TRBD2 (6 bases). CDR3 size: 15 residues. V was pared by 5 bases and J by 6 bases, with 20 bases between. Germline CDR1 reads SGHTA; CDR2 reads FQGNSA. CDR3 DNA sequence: TGTGCCAGCAGCCCGCGGAGGGGTGTTCAATCCGAGCAGTACTTC. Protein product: CASSPRRGVQSEQYF.

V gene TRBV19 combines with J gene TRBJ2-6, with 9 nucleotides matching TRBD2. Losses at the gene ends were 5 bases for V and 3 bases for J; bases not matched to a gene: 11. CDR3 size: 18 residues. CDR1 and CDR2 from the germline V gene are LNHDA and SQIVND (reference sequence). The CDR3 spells CASSFPGTSFRGANVLTF. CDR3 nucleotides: TGTGCCAGTAGTTTCCCCGGGACTAGCTTCCGTGGGGCCAACGTCCTGACTTTC.

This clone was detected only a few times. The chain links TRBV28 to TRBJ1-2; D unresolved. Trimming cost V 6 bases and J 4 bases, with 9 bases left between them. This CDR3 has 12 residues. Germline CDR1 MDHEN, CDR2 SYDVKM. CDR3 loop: CASSSVPYGYTF. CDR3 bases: TGTGCCAGCAGCTCCGTACCCTATGGCTACACCTTC.

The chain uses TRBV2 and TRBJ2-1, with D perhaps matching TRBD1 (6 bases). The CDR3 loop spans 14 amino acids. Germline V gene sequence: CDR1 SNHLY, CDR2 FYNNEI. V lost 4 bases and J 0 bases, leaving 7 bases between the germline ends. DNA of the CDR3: TGTGCCAGCAGTGTGGACAGCTCCTACAATGAGCAGTTCTTC. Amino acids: CASSVDSSYNEQFF. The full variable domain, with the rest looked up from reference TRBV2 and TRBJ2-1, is EPEVTQTPSHQVTQMGQEVILRCVPISNHLYFYWYRQILGQKVEFLVSFYNNEISEKSEIFDDQFSVERPDGSNFTLKIRSTKLEDSAMYFCASSVDSSYNEQFFGPGTRLTVL.

CDR3 residues: CASSLGVYEQYF. For the CDR3, the DNA is TGTGCCAGCAGCTTGGGAGTCTACGAGCAGTACTTC. The genes are TRBV5-5 and TRBJ2-7; D gene unclear. This CDR3 is built from 12 residues. The V and J ends lost 0 bases and 3 bases respectively, with 4 bases between them. Per the germline V gene, CDR1 is SGHKS and CDR2 is YYEKEE (reference sequence).

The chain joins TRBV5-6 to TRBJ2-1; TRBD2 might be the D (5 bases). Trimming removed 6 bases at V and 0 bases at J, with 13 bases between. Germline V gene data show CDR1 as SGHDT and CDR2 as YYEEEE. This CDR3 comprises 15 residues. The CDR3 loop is CASTLRGFSYNEQFF. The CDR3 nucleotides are TGTGCCAGCACCTTACGGGGTTTCTCCTACAATGAGCAGTTCTTC. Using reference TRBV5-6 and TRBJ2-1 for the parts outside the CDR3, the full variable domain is DAGVTQSPTHLIKTRGQQVTLRCSPKSGHDTVSWYQQALGQGPQFIFQYYEEEERQRGNFPDRFSGHQFPNYSSELNVNALLLGDSALYLCASTLRGFSYNEQFFGPGTRLTVL.

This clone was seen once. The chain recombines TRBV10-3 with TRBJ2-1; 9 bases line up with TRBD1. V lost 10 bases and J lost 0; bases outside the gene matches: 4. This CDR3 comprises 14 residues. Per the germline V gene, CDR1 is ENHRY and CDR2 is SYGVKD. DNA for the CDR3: TGTGCCACAGGGACAGGGCCCTCCTACAATGAGCAGTTCTTC. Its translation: CATGTGPSYNEQFF.

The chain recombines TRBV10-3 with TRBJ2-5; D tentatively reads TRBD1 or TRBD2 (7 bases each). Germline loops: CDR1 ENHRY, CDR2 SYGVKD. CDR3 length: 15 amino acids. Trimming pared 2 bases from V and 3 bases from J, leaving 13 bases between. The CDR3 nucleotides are TGTGCCATCAGTGAGAACAGGGGAGGGAAAGAGACCCAGTACTTC. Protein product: CAISENRGGKETQYF.